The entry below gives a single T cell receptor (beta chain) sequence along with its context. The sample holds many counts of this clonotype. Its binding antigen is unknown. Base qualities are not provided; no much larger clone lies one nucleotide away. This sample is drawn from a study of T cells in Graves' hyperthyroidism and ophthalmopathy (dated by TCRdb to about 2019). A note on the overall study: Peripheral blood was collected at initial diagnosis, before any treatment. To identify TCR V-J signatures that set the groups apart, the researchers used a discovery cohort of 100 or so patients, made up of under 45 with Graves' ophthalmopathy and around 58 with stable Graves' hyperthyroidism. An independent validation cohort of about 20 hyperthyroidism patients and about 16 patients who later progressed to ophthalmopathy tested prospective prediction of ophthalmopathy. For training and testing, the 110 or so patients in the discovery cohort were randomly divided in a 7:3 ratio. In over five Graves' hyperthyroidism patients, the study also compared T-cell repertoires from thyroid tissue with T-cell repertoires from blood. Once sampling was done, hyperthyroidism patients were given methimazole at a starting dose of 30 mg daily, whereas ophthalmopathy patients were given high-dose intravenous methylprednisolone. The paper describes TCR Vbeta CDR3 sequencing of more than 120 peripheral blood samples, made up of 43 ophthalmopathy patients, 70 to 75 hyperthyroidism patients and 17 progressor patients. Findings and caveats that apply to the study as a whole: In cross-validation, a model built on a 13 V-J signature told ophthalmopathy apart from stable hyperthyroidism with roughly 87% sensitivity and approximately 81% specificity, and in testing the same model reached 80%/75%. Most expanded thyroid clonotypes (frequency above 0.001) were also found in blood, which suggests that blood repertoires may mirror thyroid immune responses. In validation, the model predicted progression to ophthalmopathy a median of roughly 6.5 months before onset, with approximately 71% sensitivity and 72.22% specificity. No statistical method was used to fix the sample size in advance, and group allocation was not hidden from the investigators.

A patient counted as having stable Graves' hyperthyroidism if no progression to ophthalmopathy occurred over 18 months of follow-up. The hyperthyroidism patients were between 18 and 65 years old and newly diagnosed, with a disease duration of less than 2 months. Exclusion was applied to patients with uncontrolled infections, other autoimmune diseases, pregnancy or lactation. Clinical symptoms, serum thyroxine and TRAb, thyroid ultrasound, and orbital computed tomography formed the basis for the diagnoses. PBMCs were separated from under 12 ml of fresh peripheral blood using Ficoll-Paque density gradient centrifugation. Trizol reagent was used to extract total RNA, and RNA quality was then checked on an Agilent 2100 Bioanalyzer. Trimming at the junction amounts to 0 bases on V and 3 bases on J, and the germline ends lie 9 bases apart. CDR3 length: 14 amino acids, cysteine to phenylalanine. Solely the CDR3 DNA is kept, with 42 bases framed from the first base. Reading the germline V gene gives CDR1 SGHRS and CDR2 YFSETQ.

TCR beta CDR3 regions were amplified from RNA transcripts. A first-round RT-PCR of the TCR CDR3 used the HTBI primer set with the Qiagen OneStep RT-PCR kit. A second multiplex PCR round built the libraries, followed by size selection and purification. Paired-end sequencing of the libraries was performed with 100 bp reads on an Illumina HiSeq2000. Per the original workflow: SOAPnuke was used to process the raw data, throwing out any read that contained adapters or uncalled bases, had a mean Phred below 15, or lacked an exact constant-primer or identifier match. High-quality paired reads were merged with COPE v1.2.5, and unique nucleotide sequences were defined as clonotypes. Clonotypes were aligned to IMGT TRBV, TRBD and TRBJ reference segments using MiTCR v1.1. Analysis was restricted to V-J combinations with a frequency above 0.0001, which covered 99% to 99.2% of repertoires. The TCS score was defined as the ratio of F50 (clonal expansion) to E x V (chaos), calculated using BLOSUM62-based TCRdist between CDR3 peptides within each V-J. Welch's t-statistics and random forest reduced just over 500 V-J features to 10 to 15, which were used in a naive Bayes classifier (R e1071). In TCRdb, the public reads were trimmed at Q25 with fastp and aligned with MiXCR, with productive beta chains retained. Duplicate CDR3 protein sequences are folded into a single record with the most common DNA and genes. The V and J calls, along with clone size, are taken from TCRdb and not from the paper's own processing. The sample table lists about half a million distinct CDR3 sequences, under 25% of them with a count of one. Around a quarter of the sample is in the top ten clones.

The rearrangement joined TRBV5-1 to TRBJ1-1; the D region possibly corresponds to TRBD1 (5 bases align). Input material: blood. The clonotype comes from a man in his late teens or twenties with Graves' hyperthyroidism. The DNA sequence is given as TGCGCCAGCAGCTTGGAGGGGAGGGACACTGAAGCTTTCTTT. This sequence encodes CASSLEGRDTEAFF.